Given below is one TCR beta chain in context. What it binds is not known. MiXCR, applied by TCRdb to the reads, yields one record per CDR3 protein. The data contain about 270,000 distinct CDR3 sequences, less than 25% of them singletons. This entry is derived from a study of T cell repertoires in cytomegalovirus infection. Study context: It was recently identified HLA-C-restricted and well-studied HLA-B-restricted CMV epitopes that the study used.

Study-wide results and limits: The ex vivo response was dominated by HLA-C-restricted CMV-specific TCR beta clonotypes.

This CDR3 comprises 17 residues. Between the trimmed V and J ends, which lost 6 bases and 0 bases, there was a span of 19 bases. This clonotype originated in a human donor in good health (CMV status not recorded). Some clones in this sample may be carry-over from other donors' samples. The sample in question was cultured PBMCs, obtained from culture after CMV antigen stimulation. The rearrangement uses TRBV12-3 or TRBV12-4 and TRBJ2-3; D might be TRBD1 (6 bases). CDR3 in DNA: TGTGCCAGCAGACTCGCTTGGGGGCTGAGCAGCACAGATACGCAGTATTTT. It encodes CASRLAWGLSSTDTQYF.